The clone carrying this T cell receptor (beta chain) was counted ten times or more. As TCR cDNA was made by 5'RACE template switching, a universal primer site and UMIs were added. TCRdb ran MiXCR on the 5' RACE reads and lists one entry per CDR3 protein. The sample gives around 250,000 distinct CDR3 sequences, about 5.2% of which show up once; around 3.5% is in the top ten. This sample is part of a study of T cells after yellow fever vaccination. The CDR3 covers 12 residues. The ends were cut back, 6 bases at V and 11 bases at J, with 16 bases in the middle. Per the germline V gene, CDR1 is KGHSH and CDR2 is LQKENI.

This sample comprised CD4+ T cells sorted from PBMCs, obtained on the day of the yellow fever booster vaccination. The sequence was collected from a man between 18 and 29 years old who received the YFV17D yellow fever vaccine. This sequence joins TRBV18 and TRBJ1-1; no clear D. CDR3 DNA: TGTGCCAGCTCCTCTCAAGGCTTTCTGGCTTTCTTT. This translates into CASSSQGFLAFF.